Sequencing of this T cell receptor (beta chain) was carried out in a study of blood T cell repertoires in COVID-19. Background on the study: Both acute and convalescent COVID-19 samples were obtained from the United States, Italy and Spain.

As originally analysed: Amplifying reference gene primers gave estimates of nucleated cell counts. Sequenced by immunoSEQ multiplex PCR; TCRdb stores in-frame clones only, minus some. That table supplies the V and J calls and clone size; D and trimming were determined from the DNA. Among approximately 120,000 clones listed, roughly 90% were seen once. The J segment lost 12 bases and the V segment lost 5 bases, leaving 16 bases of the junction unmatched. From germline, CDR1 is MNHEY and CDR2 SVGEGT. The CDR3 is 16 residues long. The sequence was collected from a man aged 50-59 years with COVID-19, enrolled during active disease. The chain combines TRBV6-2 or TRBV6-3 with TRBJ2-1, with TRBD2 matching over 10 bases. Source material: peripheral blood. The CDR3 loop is CASSAGVAGGLGMQFF. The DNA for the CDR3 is TGTGCCAGCAGTGCCGGGGTAGCGGGAGGCCTGGGGATGCAGTTCTTC.